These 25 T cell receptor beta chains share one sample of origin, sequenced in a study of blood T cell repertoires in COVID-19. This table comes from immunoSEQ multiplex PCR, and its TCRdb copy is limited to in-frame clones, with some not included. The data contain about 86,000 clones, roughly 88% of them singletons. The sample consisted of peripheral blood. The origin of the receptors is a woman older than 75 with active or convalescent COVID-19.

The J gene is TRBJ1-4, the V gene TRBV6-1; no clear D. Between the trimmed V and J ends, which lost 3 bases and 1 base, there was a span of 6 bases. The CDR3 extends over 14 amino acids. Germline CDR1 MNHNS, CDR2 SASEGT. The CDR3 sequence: CASSEVRTNEKLFF. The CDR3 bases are TGTGCCAGCAGTGAGGTCAGAACTAATGAAAAACTGTTTTTT.

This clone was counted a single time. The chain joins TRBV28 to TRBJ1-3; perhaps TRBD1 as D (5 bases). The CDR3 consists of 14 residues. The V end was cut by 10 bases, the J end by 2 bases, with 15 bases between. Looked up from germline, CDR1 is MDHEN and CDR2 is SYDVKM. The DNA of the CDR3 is TGTGCCACCTCCAGGGAATTAACTGGAAACACCATATATTTT. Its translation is CATSRELTGNTIYF.

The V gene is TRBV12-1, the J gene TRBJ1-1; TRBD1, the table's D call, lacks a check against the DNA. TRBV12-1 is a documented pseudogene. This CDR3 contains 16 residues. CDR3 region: CASSFKDRGGDAEAFF. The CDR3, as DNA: TGTGCCAGCAGCTTCAAGGACAGGGGTGGAGACGCTGAAGCTTTCTTT.

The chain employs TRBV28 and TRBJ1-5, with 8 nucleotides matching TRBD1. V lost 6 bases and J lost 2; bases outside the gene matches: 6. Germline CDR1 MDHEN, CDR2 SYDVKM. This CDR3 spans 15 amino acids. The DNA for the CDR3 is TGTGCCAGCAGGGCAGGGGGCCTGGGCAATCAGCCCCAGCATTTT. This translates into CASRAGGLGNQPQHF.

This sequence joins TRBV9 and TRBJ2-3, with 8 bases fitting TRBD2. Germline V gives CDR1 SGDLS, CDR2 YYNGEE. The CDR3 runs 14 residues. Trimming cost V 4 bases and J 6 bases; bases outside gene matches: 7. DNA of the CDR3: TGTGCCAGCAGCCCCGGGGGGGGCCCGGATACGCAGTATTTT. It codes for CASSPGGGPDTQYF.

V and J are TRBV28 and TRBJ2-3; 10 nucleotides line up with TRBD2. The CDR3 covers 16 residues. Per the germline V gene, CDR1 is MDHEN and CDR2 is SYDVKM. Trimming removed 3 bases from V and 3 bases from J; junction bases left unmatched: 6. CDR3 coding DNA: TGTGCCAGCAGTTTTCAGAGCGGGGGGGATACAGATACGCAGTATTTT. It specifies CASSFQSGGDTDTQYF.

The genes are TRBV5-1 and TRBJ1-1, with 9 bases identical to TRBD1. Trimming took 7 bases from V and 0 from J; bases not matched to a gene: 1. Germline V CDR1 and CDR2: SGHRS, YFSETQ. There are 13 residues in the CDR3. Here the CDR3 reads CASGTGMNTEAFF. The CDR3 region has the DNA TGCGCCAGCGGGACAGGGATGAACACTGAAGCTTTCTTT.

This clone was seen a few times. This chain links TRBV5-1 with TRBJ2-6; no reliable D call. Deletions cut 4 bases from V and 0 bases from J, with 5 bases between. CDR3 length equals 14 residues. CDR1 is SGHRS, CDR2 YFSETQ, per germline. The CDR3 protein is CASSELSGANVLTF. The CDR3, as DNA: TGCGCCAGCAGCGAGCTCTCTGGGGCCAACGTCCTGACTTTC.

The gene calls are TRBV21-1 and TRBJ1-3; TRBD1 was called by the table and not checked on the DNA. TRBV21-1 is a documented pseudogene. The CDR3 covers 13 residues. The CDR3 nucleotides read TGTGCCAGCAGTTTCAGCTCTGGAAACACCATATATTTT. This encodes CASSFSSGNTIYF.

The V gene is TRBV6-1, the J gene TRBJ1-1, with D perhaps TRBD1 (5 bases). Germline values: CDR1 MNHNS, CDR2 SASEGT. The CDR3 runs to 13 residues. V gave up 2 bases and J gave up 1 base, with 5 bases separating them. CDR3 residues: CASSEQGNTEAFF. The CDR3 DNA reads TGTGCCAGCAGTGAACAGGGGAACACTGAAGCTTTCTTT.

The CDR3 spells CASRGDRGLWTEAFF. The CDR3 DNA reads TGTGCCAGCAGGGGGGACAGGGGGCTCTGGACTGAAGCTTTCTTT. The chain couples TRBV28 to TRBJ1-1, with TRBD1 matching over 12 bases. V shed 6 bases and J 5 bases; nucleotides not matched to a gene: 7. CDR1 is MDHEN and CDR2 is SYDVKM in the germline V gene. This CDR3 has 15 residues.

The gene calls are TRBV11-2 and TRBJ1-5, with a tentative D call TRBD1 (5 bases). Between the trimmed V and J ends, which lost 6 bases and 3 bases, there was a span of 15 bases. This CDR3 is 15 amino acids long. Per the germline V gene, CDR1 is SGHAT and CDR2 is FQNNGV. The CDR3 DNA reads TGTGCCAGCAGACTCGGCGGGGCGGACAATCAGCCCCAGCATTTT. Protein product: CASRLGGADNQPQHF.

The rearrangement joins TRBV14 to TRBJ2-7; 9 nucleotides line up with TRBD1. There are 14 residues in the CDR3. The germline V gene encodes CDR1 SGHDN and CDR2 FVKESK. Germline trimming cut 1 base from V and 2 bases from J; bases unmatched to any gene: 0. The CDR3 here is CASSQGTGAYEQYF. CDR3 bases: TGTGCCAGCAGCCAAGGGACAGGGGCCTACGAGCAGTACTTC.

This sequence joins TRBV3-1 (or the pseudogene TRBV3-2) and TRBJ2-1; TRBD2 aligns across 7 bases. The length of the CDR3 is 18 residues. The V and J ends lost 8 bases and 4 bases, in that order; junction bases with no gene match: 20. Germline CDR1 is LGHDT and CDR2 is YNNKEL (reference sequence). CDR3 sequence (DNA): TGTGCCAGCGCCCCGGGGTTAATAGGGACGGGGGGATACAATGAGCAGTTCTTC. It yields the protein CASAPGLIGTGGYNEQFF.

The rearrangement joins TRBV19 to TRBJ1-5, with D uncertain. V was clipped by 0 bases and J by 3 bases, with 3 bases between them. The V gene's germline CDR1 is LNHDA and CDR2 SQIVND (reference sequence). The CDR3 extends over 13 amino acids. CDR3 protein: CASSIDVNQPQHF. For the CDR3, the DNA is TGTGCCAGTAGTATAGACGTCAATCAGCCCCAGCATTTT.

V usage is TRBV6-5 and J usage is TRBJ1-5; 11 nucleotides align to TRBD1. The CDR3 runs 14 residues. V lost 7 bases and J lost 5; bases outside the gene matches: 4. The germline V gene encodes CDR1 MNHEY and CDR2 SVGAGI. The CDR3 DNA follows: TGTGCCAGCATGAGGACAGGGGGCGATCAGCCCCAGCATTTT. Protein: CASMRTGGDQPQHF.

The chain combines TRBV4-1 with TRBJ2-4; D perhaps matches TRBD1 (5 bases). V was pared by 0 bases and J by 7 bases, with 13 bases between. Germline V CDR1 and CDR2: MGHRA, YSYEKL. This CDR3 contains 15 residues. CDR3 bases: TGCGCCAGCAGCCAAGAGCCCCTACCAGGGAACATTCAGTACTTC. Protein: CASSQEPLPGNIQYF.

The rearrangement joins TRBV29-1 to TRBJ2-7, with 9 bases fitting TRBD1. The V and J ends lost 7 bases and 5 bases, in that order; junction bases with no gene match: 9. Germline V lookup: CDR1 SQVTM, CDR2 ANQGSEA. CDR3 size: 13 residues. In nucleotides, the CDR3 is TGCAGCGGACGGACAGGGGCGAAGGACGAGCAGTACTTC. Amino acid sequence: CSGRTGAKDEQYF.

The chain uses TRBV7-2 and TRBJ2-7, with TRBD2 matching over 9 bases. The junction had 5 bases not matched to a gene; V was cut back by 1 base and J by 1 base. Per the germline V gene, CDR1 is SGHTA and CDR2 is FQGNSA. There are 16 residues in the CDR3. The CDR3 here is CASSLGGLAGSYEQYF. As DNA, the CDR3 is TGTGCCAGCAGCTTAGGGGGGCTAGCGGGGTCCTACGAGCAGTACTTC.

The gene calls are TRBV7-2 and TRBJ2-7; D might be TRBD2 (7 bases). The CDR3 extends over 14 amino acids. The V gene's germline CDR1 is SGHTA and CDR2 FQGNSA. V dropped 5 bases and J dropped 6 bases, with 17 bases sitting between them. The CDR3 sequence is CASSGIGGPGEQYF. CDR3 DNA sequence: TGTGCCAGCAGCGGGATCGGGGGGCCGGGCGAGCAGTACTTC.

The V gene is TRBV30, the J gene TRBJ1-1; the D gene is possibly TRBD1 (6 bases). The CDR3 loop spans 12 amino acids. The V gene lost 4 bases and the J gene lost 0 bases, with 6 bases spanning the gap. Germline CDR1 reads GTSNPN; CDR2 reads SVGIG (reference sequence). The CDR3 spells CAWNRVNTEAFF. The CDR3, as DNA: TGTGCCTGGAACAGGGTGAACACTGAAGCTTTCTTT.

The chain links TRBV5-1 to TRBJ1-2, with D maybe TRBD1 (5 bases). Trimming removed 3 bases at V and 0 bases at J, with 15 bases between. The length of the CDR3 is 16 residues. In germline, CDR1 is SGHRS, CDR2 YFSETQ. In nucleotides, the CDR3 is TGCGCCAGCAGCTCAGGGTTCCAGAGGCCTAACTATGGCTACACCTTC. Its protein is CASSSGFQRPNYGYTF.

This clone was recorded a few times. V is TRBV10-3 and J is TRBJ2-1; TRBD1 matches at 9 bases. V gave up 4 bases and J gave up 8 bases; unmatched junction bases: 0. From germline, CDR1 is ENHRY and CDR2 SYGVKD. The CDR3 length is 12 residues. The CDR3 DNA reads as TGTGCCATCAGTGGGACAGGGGATGAGCAGTTCTTC. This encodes CAISGTGDEQFF.

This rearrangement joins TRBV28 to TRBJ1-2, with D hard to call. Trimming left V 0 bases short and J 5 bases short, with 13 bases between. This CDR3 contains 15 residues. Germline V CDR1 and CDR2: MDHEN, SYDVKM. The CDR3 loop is CASSLWEDLSYGYTF. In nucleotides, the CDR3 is TGTGCCAGCAGTTTATGGGAGGATCTTTCATATGGCTACACCTTC.

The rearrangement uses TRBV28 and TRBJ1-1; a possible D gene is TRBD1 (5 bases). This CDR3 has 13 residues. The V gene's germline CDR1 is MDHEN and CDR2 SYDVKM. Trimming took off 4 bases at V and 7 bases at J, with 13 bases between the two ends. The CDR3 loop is CASSSTDTHEAFF. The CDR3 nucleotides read TGTGCCAGCAGTTCGACAGATACCCATGAAGCTTTCTTT. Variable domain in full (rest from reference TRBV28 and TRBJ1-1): DVKVTQSSRYLVKRTGEKVFLECVQDMDHENMFWYRQDPGLGLRLIYFSYDVKMKEKGDIPEGYSVSREKKERFSLILESASTNQTSMYLCASSSTDTHEAFFGQGTRLTVV.